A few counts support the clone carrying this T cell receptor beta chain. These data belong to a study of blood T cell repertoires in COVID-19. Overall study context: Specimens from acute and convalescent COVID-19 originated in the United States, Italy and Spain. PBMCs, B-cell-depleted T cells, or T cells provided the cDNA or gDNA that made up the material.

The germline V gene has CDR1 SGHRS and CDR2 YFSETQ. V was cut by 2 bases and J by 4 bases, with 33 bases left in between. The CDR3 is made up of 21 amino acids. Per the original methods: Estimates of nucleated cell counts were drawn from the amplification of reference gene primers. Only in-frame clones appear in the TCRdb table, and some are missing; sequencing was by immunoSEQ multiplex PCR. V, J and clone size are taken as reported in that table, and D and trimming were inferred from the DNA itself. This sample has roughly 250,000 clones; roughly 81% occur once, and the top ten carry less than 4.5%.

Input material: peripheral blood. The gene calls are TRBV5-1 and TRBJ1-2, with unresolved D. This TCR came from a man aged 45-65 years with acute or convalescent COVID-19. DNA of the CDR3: TGCGCCAGCAGCTTTGGCCGCAGCTTGGTGGATTCGCTGGAGGTTGGCTATGGCTACACCTTC. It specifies CASSFGRSLVDSLEVGYGYTF.